This is a list of T cell receptor beta chains from one sample in a study of molecular identifiers for immune sequencing clone quantification. TCRdb re-analysed the PCR reads in MiXCR, keeping a single row per CDR3 protein. The data show about 510,000 distinct CDR3 sequences, roughly 23% seen once. Sequencing was performed on naive CD8+ T cells from blood, with Jurkat cell RNA spiked in. These receptors originate from a human donor in good health. Some libraries in this study had Jurkat cell RNA spiked in. CDR3s leave out the opening cysteine and the closing phenylalanine or tryptophan. The size entry is marked missing in some rows and otherwise reads once, few, many or a size class.

CDR3: ASSLVPEAQPQH
size: many
V: TRBV5-5

CDR3: ASSQNRGEGQPQH
size: few
V: TRBV4-1

CDR3: ASRAGVELF
size: many
V: TRBV19

CDR3: ASSIGTGGDYEQY
size: few
V: TRBV19

CDR3: ASSLGEWTGRNEQY
size: few
V: TRBV7-9

CDR3: ARSVRTGVQPQH
size: .
V: TRBV30

CDR3: ASSPRLASNNEQF
size: few
V: TRBV12-3/TRBV12-4

CDR3: ASSPGRGQYEQY
size: many
V: TRBV5-1

CDR3: ASSPGPGYNEQL
size: once
V: TRBV19

CDR3: ASTVIAGDYEQY
size: .
V: TRBV11-2

CDR3: ASSQEHIGTPWAF
size: .
V: TRBV3-2

CDR3: ASGQKNTEAF
size: few
V: TRBV2

CDR3: ASSQDTSREQY
size: many
V: TRBV4-1

CDR3: ATSEGTIGSTDTRY
size: once
V: TRBV24-1

CDR3: ASSGVTDTQY
size: many
V: TRBV19

CDR3: ASSLLGVQNTEAL
size: .
V: TRBV27

CDR3: AWSARRFYEQY
size: .
V: TRBV30

CDR3: AWITGTGGGEQF
size: .
V: TRBV30

CDR3: ATSDSIGVSYNEQF
size: once
V: TRBV24-1

CDR3: ASSVDGSGRDTQY
size: many
V: TRBV12-3/TRBV12-4

CDR3: ATSDQRQGKEQY
size: .
V: TRBV24-1

CDR3: ASSSLPRRGASTDTQY
size: few
V: TRBV7-9

CDR3: ASSQELYRAANEKLF
size: many
V: TRBV4-1

CDR3: ASSDGTRYEQY
size: .
V: TRBV9

CDR3: AGSLERGSTDTQY
size: once
V: TRBV13

CDR3: ASSQARDTSYEQY
size: few
V: TRBV4-3

CDR3: ATSETRGLFGELF
size: many
V: TRBV24-1

CDR3: ASSLGDRNTEAF
size: many
V: TRBV4-1

CDR3: AITDGGATPNEQF
size: few
V: TRBV3-2

CDR3: ASSQPQETTYEQY
size: .
V: TRBV4-1

CDR3: SVAAENANTGELF
size: many
V: TRBV29-1

CDR3: ASSFFETPNTGELF
size: many
V: TRBV28

CDR3: ASSGQGNNEQF
size: many
V: TRBV11-2

CDR3: ASSHFTGGGEEKLF
size: few
V: TRBV4-3

CDR3: ASRLGGGQSYGYT
size: few
V: TRBV7-9

CDR3: SVEEQWAEAF
size: many
V: TRBV29-1

CDR3: ASSFDSRSGYTQY
size: few
V: TRBV27

CDR3: ASSFRGPYQETQY
size: few
V: TRBV12-3/TRBV12-4

CDR3: ASSQTSGRATTDTQY
size: .
V: TRBV4-2

CDR3: ACSLSEPGVYEQY
size: .
V: TRBV27

CDR3: ASSPPLAGSTDTQY
size: many
V: TRBV18

CDR3: ASSQDDLFWAEQY
size: .
V: TRBV4-1

CDR3: ASSLRGGDEPQH
size: few
V: TRBV7-3

CDR3: ASSPMRVVGTGELF
size: few
V: TRBV27

CDR3: ASSISPGQPQH
size: many
V: TRBV19

CDR3: ASSQDYGGGPFFEQY
size: many
V: TRBV4-3

CDR3: AWKAGGYEQY
size: .
V: TRBV30

CDR3: ASSVVEGGTDTQY
size: .
V: TRBV9

CDR3: ASSPRTGTNTDTQY
size: many
V: TRBV14

CDR3: ASSYNPGYEQY
size: many
V: TRBV7-9

CDR3: ASSLVGILAGSPDYEQY
size: many
V: TRBV11-2

CDR3: ATSRDGPEYGTQY
size: .
V: TRBV15

CDR3: ASSDIDRDQETQY
size: many
V: TRBV2

CDR3: ASSPLAGRKVSGANVLT
size: many
V: TRBV5-1

CDR3: ASTKTGGTEAF
size: many
V: TRBV7-9

CDR3: ASSFMGENEKLF
size: many
V: TRBV5-1

CDR3: ASSRGEKLF
size: .
V: TRBV2

CDR3: AWSVAPGPYYEQY
size: few
V: TRBV30

CDR3: ASSEFGAGTTFEQY
size: few
V: TRBV25-1